The clone carrying this T cell receptor beta chain was picked up a small number of times. V was clipped by 1 base and J by 4 bases, with 13 bases between them. The CDR3 spans 15 residues. Germline V gene data show CDR1 as SGHTA and CDR2 as FQGNSA. The method was immunoSEQ multiplex PCR; TCRdb's version includes in-frame clones alone and lacks a portion of them. The data contain under 95,000 clones, around 79% of them singletons. The sample originates from a study of blood T cell repertoires in COVID-19. Sequencing was performed on peripheral blood. V usage is TRBV7-2 and J usage is TRBJ2-5; TRBD2 might be the D (5 bases). This clonotype was sampled from a man aged 50-59 years with active or convalescent COVID-19. The CDR3, as DNA: TGTGCCAGCAGCTTAGAAGGTCTCGGGGTAGAGACCCAGTACTTC. This codes for CASSLEGLGVETQYF.